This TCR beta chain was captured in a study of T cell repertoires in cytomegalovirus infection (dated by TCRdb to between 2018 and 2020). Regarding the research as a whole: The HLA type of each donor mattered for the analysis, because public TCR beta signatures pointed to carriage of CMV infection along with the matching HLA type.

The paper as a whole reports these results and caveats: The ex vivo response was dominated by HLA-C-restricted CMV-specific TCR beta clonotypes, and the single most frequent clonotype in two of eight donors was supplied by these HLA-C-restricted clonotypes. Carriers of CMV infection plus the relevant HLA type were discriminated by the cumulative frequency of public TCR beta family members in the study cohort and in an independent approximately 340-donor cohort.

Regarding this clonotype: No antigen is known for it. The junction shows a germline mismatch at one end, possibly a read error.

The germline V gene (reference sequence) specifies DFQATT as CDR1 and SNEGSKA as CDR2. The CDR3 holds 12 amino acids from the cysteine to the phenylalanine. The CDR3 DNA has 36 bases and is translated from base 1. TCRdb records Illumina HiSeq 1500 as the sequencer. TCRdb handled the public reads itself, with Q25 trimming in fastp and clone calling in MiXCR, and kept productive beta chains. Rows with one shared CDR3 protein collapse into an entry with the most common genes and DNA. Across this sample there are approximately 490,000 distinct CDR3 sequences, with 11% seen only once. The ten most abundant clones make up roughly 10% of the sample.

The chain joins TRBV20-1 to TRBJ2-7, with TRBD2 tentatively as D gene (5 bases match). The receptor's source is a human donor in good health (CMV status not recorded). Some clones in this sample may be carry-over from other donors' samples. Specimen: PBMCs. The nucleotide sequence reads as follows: TGCAATGCTAGCTTAGGGCGCTACGAGCAGTACTTC. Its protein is CNASLGRYEQYF.